What follows are 5 T cell receptor beta chains derived from one specimen sequenced in a study of blood T cell repertoires in COVID-19. This table comes from immunoSEQ multiplex PCR, and its TCRdb copy is limited to in-frame clones, with some not included. The sample yields fewer than 300,000 clones, roughly 85% seen once. Sequenced sample: PBMCs or T cells enriched from blood (not recorded which). These receptors originate from a woman aged 45-65 years who had recovered from COVID-19.

The rearrangement uses TRBV6-5 and TRBJ1-2, with D possibly being TRBD1 (5 bases). Trimming took 8 bases from V and 2 from J, leaving 9 bases between them. Germline assignment: CDR1 MNHEY and CDR2 SVGAGI. The CDR3 runs 12 residues. The DNA of the CDR3 is TGTGCCAGCGGGGGGGGGAACTATGGCTACACCTTC. Its translation is CASGGGNYGYTF.

The rearrangement joins TRBV7-6 to TRBJ1-1; D might be TRBD1 (5 bases). This CDR3 has 14 amino acids. CDR1 and CDR2 from the germline V gene are SGHVS and FNYEAQ. Trimming took 5 bases from V and 4 from J, leaving 14 bases between them. The CDR3 sequence: CASSPSGGGTEAFF. The CDR3 DNA reads as TGTGCCAGCAGCCCCTCGGGGGGGGGCACTGAAGCTTTCTTT. The full variable domain, its missing parts supplied by reference TRBV7-6 and TRBJ1-1, is GAGVSQSPRYKVTKRGQDVALRCDPISGHVSLYWYRQALGQGPEFLTYFNYEAQQDKSGLPNDRFSAERPEGSISTLTIQRTEQRDSAMYRCASSPSGGGTEAFFGQGTRLTVV.

The J gene is TRBJ2-3, the V gene TRBV6-5, with D possibly matching TRBD2 (5 bases). The CDR3 is 14 residues long. Germline V gives CDR1 MNHEY, CDR2 SVGAGI. V lost 5 bases to trimming and J lost 3 bases, with 12 bases between them. CDR3 residues: CASSTEGSTDTQYF. The CDR3 coding sequence is TGTGCCAGCAGTACCGAGGGATCTACAGATACGCAGTATTTT.

In DNA, the CDR3 is TGTGCCAGCAGCAAAGGGAGGGACGAACCCCTCCACTTT. Translated: CASSKGRDEPLHF. V gene TRBV21-1 combines with J gene TRBJ1-6. TRBV21-1 constitutes a pseudogene. The CDR3 loop spans 13 amino acids.

The J gene is TRBJ2-3, the V gene TRBV6-5, with TRBD1 as a possible D gene (5 bases). The CDR3 contains 15 residues. Trimming cost V 5 bases and J 1 base, with 13 bases left between them. Germline V lookup: CDR1 MNHEY, CDR2 SVGAGI. The CDR3 nucleotides are TGTGCCAGCAGTCCGGACACGTTGGGCACAGATACGCAGTATTTT. Translated: CASSPDTLGTDTQYF.